This TCR beta chain came from a study of a mutant IDH1 vaccine in newly diagnosed glioma. Study-wide background: Patients had eight vaccinations, in weeks 1, 3, 5, 7, 11, 15, 19 and 23. Patients got radiotherapy, temozolomide, or both beforehand, and most got both. Patients received vaccination from 4-6 weeks after radiotherapy alone, or with temozolomide cycles. Whole-study findings and limits: Of all patients, approximately 93% showed vaccine-induced immune responses.

Sample time point: week 23, last vaccination. A single vaccine dose contained 300 ug of mutant IDH1 20-mer peptide, and topical imiquimod was used with it. Only in-frame clones appear in the TCRdb table, and some are missing; sequencing was by immunoSEQ multiplex PCR. Found here are tens of thousands of clones, 85% to 90% of them singletons; the top ten hold roughly 0.81%. On this clone itself: The antigen remains undetermined.

The V gene's germline CDR1 is GTSNPN and CDR2 SVGIG (reference sequence). With V trimmed by 1 base and J by 8 bases, 5 bases remained unmatched. The CDR3 length is 13 residues. The material was PBMCs, obtained from a glioma patient whose treatment included an IDH1 peptide vaccine. This sequence originates from a woman aged 45-59 years with glioma. The rearrangement uses TRBV30 and TRBJ2-7; 10 positions agree with TRBD1. The CDR3 sequence is CAWSGQDRGKQYF. CDR3 sequence (DNA): TGTGCCTGGAGTGGCCAGGACAGGGGGAAGCAGTACTTC.